This T cell receptor (beta chain) was identified during a study of cytomegalovirus exposure and HLA in healthy donors. The length of the CDR3 is 18 residues. V shed 2 bases, J shed 4 bases, and the junction held 13 bases outside the gene matches. The germline CDR1 and CDR2 sequences are SGHNT and YYREEE (reference sequence). The count of this clone is one. Primers included in the PCR were 60 Vbeta and 13 Jbeta primers. Generated by immunoSEQ multiplex PCR, the TCRdb table keeps only in-frame clones and is missing some. The data show roughly 220,000 clones, under 85% seen once. The rearrangement uses TRBV5-4 and TRBJ2-3, with 10 bases lining up with TRBD2. The receptor comes from a middle-aged man in good health and CMV-seronegative. The sample comprised PBMCs. CDR3 amino acids: CASSLEAGGPKGADTQYF. In nucleotides, the CDR3 is TGTGCCAGCAGCTTAGAAGCGGGAGGGCCGAAGGGGGCAGATACGCAGTATTTT.